One and the same sample provided the 20 T cell receptor beta chains below, sequenced in a study of shared clonotypes between healthy human individuals. Libraries were prepared by immunoSEQ multiplex PCR; TCRdb keeps only in-frame clonotypes and omits some of them. The data show under 750,000 clones, roughly 72% seen once. What was sequenced was memory CD4+ T cells sorted from blood. Subset: CD45RA-negative fraction. These receptors were obtained from a woman younger than 45 in good health.

This chain joins TRBV5-1 and TRBJ2-1; no clear D. The CDR3 is made up of 14 amino acids. The germline V gene encodes CDR1 SGHRS and CDR2 YFSETQ. V lost 4 bases, J lost 5 bases, and 13 bases lay in between. The CDR3 DNA sequence: TGCGCCAGCAGCGAGCGTGGACCTGACAATGAGCAGTTCTTC. Amino acids: CASSERGPDNEQFF.

The V and J genes are TRBV4-2 and TRBJ2-3, with 7 bases lining up with TRBD1. The CDR3 has 16 residues. CDR1 is LGHNA, CDR2 YNFKEQ, per germline. V was pared by 1 base and J by 3 bases, with 7 bases of the junction left unmatched. The CDR3 coding sequence is TGTGCCAGCAGCCAAGGAAAGGGACAGCAGACAGATACGCAGTATTTT. This sequence encodes CASSQGKGQQTDTQYF.

The CDR3, as DNA: TGTGCCAGCAGTCGTGGGACGCTCTCTAATGAAAAACTGTTTTTT. Its translation: CASSRGTLSNEKLFF. The chain carries TRBV2 and TRBJ1-4; perhaps TRBD1 as D (5 bases). The CDR3 runs to 15 residues. Germline V gives CDR1 SNHLY, CDR2 FYNNEI. V was shortened by 5 bases and J by 3 bases, with 13 bases between the two germline ends.

J is TRBJ2-7 and V is TRBV18, with 11 bases that match TRBD1. Germline V lookup: CDR1 KGHSH, CDR2 LQKENI. V shed 3 bases, J shed 6 bases, and the junction held 4 bases outside the gene matches. The CDR3 has 14 residues. The CDR3 loop reads CASSPGTGGGEQYF. Here the CDR3 DNA reads TGTGCCAGCTCACCCGGGACAGGGGGAGGCGAGCAGTACTTC.

The rearrangement joins TRBV6-1 to TRBJ2-2, with D uncertain. The CDR3 consists of 13 residues. Germline CDR1 is MNHNS and CDR2 is SASEGT. Between the trimmed V and J ends, which lost 0 bases and 4 bases, there was a span of 3 bases. The CDR3 here is CASSEATTGELFF. The CDR3 nucleotides are TGTGCCAGCAGTGAAGCGACCACCGGGGAGCTGTTTTTT.

This clone rates as medium-sized. The J gene is TRBJ1-2, the V gene TRBV30, with D tentatively TRBD1 (5 bases). This CDR3 spans 16 amino acids. Germline-derived CDR1 and CDR2 are GTSNPN and SVGIG (reference sequence). V shed 5 bases and J shed 5 bases, with 24 bases lying between them. The CDR3 DNA reads as TGTGCCTGGGGCGACCGGGACTTTAGGGTCGGGTATGGCTACACCTTC. Translating gives CAWGDRDFRVGYGYTF.

V and J are TRBV5-1 and TRBJ2-5; 11 bases line up with TRBD1. CDR1 is SGHRS, CDR2 YFSETQ, per germline. This CDR3 comprises 14 residues. V was clipped by 6 bases and J by 4 bases; unmatched bases: 5. The CDR3 loop reads CASKGTGGVETQYF. The DNA for the CDR3 is TGCGCCAGCAAAGGGACAGGGGGTGTAGAGACCCAGTACTTC.

This clone was observed once. The V call is TRBV29-1, the J call TRBJ1-5; D is unclear. Trimming cost V 6 bases and J 2 bases, with 14 bases left between them. Looked up from germline, CDR1 is SQVTM and CDR2 is ANQGSEA. The CDR3 loop spans 14 amino acids. Written as DNA, the CDR3 is TGCAGCGTCGCCGACATCGATGGCAATCAGCCCCAGCATTTT. Protein: CSVADIDGNQPQHF.

The genes are TRBV7-9 and TRBJ2-7, with no clear D. CDR1 and CDR2 (germline): SEHNR, FQNEAQ (reference sequence). The V gene lost 5 bases and the J gene lost 1 base, with 6 bases spanning the gap. The CDR3 is 12 amino acids. The CDR3 here is CASSPNSYEQYF. DNA for the CDR3: TGTGCCAGCAGCCCGAATTCCTACGAGCAGTACTTC. The variable domain in full, completed from reference TRBV7-9 and TRBJ2-7, reads DTGVSQNPRHKITKRGQNVTFRCDPISEHNRLYWYRQTLGQGPEFLTYFQNEAQLEKSRLLSDRFSAERPKGSFSTLEIQRTEQGDSAMYLCASSPNSYEQYFGPGTRLTVT.

The J gene is TRBJ1-3, the V gene TRBV28; D remains ambiguous. The CDR3 spans 16 residues. Trimming took off 2 bases at V and 1 base at J, with 12 bases between the two ends. CDR1 is MDHEN, CDR2 SYDVKM, per germline. CDR3 nucleotides: TGTGCCAGCAGTTTACCCCAAGCCCGATCTGGAAACACCATATATTTT. Amino acids: CASSLPQARSGNTIYF.

V is TRBV28 and J is TRBJ1-1; tentatively, D is TRBD1 (6 bases). Trimming removed 5 bases at V and 8 bases at J, with 12 bases between. Germline loops: CDR1 MDHEN, CDR2 SYDVKM. The CDR3 sequence is 12 residues long. The CDR3 DNA follows: TGTGCCAGCAGTCCTGACAGGAGGGAAGCTTTCTTT. Protein: CASSPDRREAFF.

This clone was seen a handful of times. The chain has TRBV19 and TRBJ2-1; the match to TRBD1 covers 8 bases. This CDR3 has 16 amino acids. V lost 6 bases, J lost 0 bases, and 7 bases stayed unmatched. Germline loops: CDR1 LNHDA, CDR2 SQIVND (reference sequence). Written as DNA, the CDR3 is TGTGCCAGTAGGGCAGGGGGCGAGGGCTCCTACAATGAGCAGTTCTTC. Protein sequence: CASRAGGEGSYNEQFF.

This chain joins TRBV4-1 and TRBJ2-1, with TRBD2 as a possible D gene (8 bases). Germline CDR1 reads MGHRA; CDR2 reads YSYEKL. Trimming pared 3 bases from V and 3 bases from J, leaving 15 bases between. This CDR3 has 16 residues. CDR3 DNA: TGCGCCAGCAGCCACATCGGGAGGGGGCTCTACAATGAGCAGTTCTTC. This sequence encodes CASSHIGRGLYNEQFF.

This clone was recorded at least ten times. J is TRBJ1-1 and V is TRBV29-1, with D perhaps matching TRBD1 (5 bases). V lost 1 base to trimming and J lost 4 bases, with 13 bases between them. This CDR3 has 14 amino acids. CDR1 is SQVTM and CDR2 is ANQGSEA in the germline V gene. CDR3 DNA: TGCAGCGTTGAAGTTGGCGCGGGGGGCACTGAAGCTTTCTTT. Encoded protein: CSVEVGAGGTEAFF.

The sample holds one count of this clone. V gene TRBV25-1 combines with J gene TRBJ2-3; the D gene is possibly TRBD1 (7 bases). CDR3 length equals 14 residues. The ends were cut back, 10 bases at V and 4 bases at J, with 18 bases in the middle. The germline V gene encodes CDR1 MGHDK and CDR2 SYGVNS. The CDR3 region has the DNA TGTGCCACCAGGGGGGCGGGAAAGTCAGATACGCAGTATTTT. It encodes CATRGAGKSDTQYF.

The J gene is TRBJ1-2, the V gene TRBV6-5, with TRBD1 identical over 7 bases. Germline trimming cut 5 bases from V and 8 bases from J; bases unmatched to any gene: 5. Germline values: CDR1 MNHEY, CDR2 SVGAGI. This CDR3 is 12 amino acids long. CDR3 bases: TGTGCCAGCAGTGGCAGGGGGAACGGCTACACCTTC. Protein product: CASSGRGNGYTF.

The rearrangement uses TRBV19 and TRBJ1-2, with unresolved D. The CDR3 covers 16 residues. CDR1 and CDR2 (germline): LNHDA, SQIVND (reference sequence). Trimming shortened V by 10 bases and J by 0 bases, and 21 bases separated the two germline ends. The CDR3 protein is CATKPEGGRSNYGYTF. CDR3 DNA: TGTGCCACCAAACCTGAGGGAGGGCGCTCTAACTATGGCTACACCTTC.

The rearrangement joins TRBV9 to TRBJ1-5, with no clear D. Germline-derived CDR1 and CDR2 are SGDLS and YYNGEE. The V end was cut by 7 bases, the J end by 0 bases, with 17 bases between. The CDR3 loop spans 16 amino acids. The CDR3 region has the DNA TGTGCCAGCCAGCCCGGACCTCCCTATAGCAATCAGCCCCAGCATTTT. As protein: CASQPGPPYSNQPQHF.

The chain has TRBV28 and TRBJ2-3, with TRBD2 matching 13 bases. The junction had 5 bases not matched to a gene; V was cut back by 5 bases and J by 6 bases. The CDR3 covers 15 residues. The V gene's germline CDR1 is MDHEN and CDR2 SYDVKM. CDR3 nucleotide sequence: TGTGCCAGCAGTGGCGGACTAGCGGGAGTCGATACGCAGTATTTT. Translation: CASSGGLAGVDTQYF. The complete variable domain, with remaining parts taken from reference TRBV28 and TRBJ2-3, reads DVKVTQSSRYLVKRTGEKVFLECVQDMDHENMFWYRQDPGLGLRLIYFSYDVKMKEKGDIPEGYSVSREKKERFSLILESASTNQTSMYLCASSGGLAGVDTQYFGPGTRLTVL.

The chain couples TRBV7-8 to TRBJ2-5; 8 positions match TRBD1. The junction had 3 bases not matched to a gene; V was cut back by 4 bases and J by 2 bases. CDR1 is SGHVS, CDR2 FQNEAQ, per germline. The CDR3 contains 14 residues. The CDR3 loop reads CASSWGQVQETQYF. The CDR3 DNA reads as TGTGCCAGCAGCTGGGGACAGGTTCAAGAGACCCAGTACTTC. Based on the CDR3 plus reference TRBV7-8 and TRBJ2-5, the full variable domain is GAGVSQSPRYKVAKRGQDVALRCDPISGHVSLFWYQQALGQGPEFLTYFQNEAQLDKSGLPSDRFFAERPEGSVSTLKIQRTQQEDSAVYLCASSWGQVQETQYFGPGTRLLVL.